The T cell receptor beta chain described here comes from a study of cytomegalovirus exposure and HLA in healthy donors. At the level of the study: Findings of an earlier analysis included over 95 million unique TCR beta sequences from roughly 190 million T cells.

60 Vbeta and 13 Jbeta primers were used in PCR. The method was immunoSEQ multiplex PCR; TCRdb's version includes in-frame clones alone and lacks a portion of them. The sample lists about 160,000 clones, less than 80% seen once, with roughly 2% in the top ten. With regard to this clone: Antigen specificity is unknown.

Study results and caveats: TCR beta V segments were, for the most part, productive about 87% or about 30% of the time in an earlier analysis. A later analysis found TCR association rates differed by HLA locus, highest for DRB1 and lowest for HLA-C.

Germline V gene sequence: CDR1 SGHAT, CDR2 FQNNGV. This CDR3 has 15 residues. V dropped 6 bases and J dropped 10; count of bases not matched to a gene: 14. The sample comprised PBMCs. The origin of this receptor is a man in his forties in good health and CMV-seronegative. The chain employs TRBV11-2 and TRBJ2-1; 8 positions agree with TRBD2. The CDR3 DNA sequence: TGTGCCAGCAGGAGGATAGCGGGGAGAAGATTGGAGCAGTTCTTC. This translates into CASRRIAGRRLEQFF.